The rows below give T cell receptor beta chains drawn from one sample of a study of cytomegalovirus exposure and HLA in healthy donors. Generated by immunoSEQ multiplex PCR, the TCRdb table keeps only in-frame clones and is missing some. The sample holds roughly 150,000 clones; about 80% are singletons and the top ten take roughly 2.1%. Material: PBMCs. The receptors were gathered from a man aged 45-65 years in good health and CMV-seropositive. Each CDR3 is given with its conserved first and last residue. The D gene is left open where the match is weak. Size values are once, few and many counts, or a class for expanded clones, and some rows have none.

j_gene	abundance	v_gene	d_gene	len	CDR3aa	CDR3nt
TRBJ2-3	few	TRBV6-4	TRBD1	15	CASSDSKGGSDTQYF	TGTGCCAGCAGTGACTCGAAAGGGGGCTCAGATACGCAGTATTTT
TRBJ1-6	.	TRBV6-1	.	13	CALAREPNSPLHF	TGTGCCCTTGCCAGGGAACCCAATTCACCCCTCCACTTT
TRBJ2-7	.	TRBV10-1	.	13	CASSGGRAYEQYF	TGCGCCAGCAGTGGGGGCAGGGCTTACGAGCAGTACTTC
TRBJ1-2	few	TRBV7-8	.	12	CASSLSRNGYTF	TGTGCCAGCAGCTTGTCCAGGAATGGCTACACCTTC
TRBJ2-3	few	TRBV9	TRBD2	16	CASSVGAGDSTDTQYF	TGTGCCAGCAGCGTAGGGGCGGGGGATAGCACAGATACGCAGTATTTT
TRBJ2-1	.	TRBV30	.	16	CAWSVLGSGSYNEQFF	TGTGCCTGGAGTGTCCTCGGAAGCGGCTCCTACAATGAGCAGTTCTTC
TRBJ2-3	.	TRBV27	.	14	CASSLKFLADTQYF	TGTGCCAGCAGTTTGAAATTCCTAGCAGATACGCAGTATTTT
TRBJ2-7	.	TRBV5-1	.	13	CASVGQGSYEQYF	TGCGCCAGCGTAGGGCAGGGATCCTACGAGCAGTACTTC
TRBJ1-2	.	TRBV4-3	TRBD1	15	CASSQVETGRYRYSF	TGCGCCAGCAGCCAGGTGGAGACAGGGAGGTATCGCTACTCCTTC
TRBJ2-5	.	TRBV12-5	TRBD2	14	CASATSGAQETQYF	TGTGCTAGTGCCACTAGCGGGGCACAAGAGACCCAGTACTTC
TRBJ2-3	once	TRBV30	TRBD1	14	CAWNEGAAKGTQYF	TGTGCCTGGAACGAGGGGGCAGCCAAGGGTACGCAGTATTTT
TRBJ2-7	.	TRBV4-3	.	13	CASSRWASYEQYF	TGCGCCAGCAGCCGATGGGCTTCCTACGAGCAGTACTTC
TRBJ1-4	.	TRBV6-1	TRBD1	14	CASSLTGGDEKLFF	TGTGCCAGCAGTTTGACAGGGGGAGATGAAAAACTGTTTTTT
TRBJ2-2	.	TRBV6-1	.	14	CASSSDSRTGELFF	TGTGCCAGCAGTTCGGACAGCCGGACCGGGGAGCTGTTTTTT
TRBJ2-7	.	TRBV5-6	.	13	CASSLGSSYEQYF	TGTGCCAGCAGCTTGGGGAGCTCCTACGAGCAGTACTTC
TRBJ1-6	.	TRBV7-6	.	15	CASSLESSSESPLHF	TGTGCCAGCAGCTTAGAGTCCTCTAGCGAGTCACCCCTCCACTTT
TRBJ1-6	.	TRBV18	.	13	CASSPQGDSPLHF	TGTGCCAGCTCCCCCCAGGGTGATTCACCCCTCCACTTT
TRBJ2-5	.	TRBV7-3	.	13	CASSLRREETQYF	TGTGCCAGCAGCTTAAGGCGGGAAGAGACCCAGTACTTC
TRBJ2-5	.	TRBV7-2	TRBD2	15	CASSQQGLVARAQYF	TGTGCCAGCAGCCAACAGGGACTAGTGGCAAGGGCCCAGTACTTC
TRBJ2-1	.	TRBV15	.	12	CATSRGELLPFF	TGTGCCACCAGCAGAGGAGAACTACTACCGTTCTTC
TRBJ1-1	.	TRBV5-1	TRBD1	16	CASSAGQGGGITEAFF	TGCGCCAGCAGCGCGGGACAGGGAGGGGGGATCACTGAAGCTTTCTTT
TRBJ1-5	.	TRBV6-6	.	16	CASSWGGQNSNQPQHF	TGTGCCAGCAGTTGGGGGGGACAAAATAGCAATCAGCCCCAGCATTTT
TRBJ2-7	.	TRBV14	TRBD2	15	CASRATSGGSYEQYF	TGTGCCAGCAGGGCTACTAGCGGGGGCTCCTACGAGCAGTACTTC
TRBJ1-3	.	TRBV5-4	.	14	CASSSTATGNTIYF	TGTGCCAGCAGCTCGACAGCAACTGGAAACACCATATATTTT
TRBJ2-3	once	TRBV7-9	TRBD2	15	CASSSPGLGTDTQYF	TGTGCCAGCAGCTCGCCGGGACTAGGAACAGATACGCAGTATTTT
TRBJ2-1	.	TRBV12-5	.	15	CASVPPPRLYNEQFF	TGTGCTAGTGTCCCCCCGCCGAGGTTGTACAATGAGCAGTTCTTC
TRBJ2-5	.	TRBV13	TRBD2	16	CASSLRLAGYQETQYF	TGTGCCAGCAGCTTAAGACTAGCGGGGTACCAAGAGACCCAGTACTTC
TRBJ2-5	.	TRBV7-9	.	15	CASSLAGAGQETQYF	TGTGCCAGCAGCTTAGCGGGGGCAGGGCAAGAGACCCAGTACTTC
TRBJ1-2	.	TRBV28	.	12	CASSSGFEGYTF	TGTGCCAGCAGTTCAGGGTTCGAAGGCTACACCTTC
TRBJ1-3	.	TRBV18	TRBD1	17	CASSPYRGQSSGNTIYF	TGTGCCAGCTCACCCTACAGGGGCCAATCGTCTGGAAACACCATATATTTT
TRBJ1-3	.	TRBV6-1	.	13	CASSGVVGNTIYF	TGTGCCAGCAGTGGAGTAGTAGGAAACACCATATATTTT
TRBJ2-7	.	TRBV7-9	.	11	CASSRAAEQYF	TGTGCCAGCAGCCGAGCCGCCGAGCAGTACTTC
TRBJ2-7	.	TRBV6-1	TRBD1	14	CASKATGGRNEQYF	TGTGCCAGCAAGGCGACAGGGGGCCGAAACGAGCAGTACTTC
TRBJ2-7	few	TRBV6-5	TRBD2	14	CASSYGGVSYEQYF	TGTGCCAGCAGTTACGGGGGGGTCTCCTACGAGCAGTACTTC
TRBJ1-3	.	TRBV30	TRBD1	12	CAWGTAGNTIYF	TGTGCCTGGGGGACAGCCGGAAACACCATATATTTT
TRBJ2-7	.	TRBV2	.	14	CASKRQGGSYEQYF	TGTGCCAGCAAGCGGCAGGGGGGCTCCTACGAGCAGTACTTC
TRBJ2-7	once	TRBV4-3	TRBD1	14	CASSQDRGSYEQYF	TGCGCCAGCAGCCAGGACAGGGGGTCCTACGAGCAGTACTTC
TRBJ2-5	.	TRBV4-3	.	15	CASSQDRLVVETQYF	TGCGCCAGCAGCCAAGATAGACTAGTAGTAGAGACCCAGTACTTC
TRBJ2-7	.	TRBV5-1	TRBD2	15	CASSTGTSAENEQYF	TGCGCCAGCAGCACCGGGACTAGCGCGGAAAACGAGCAGTACTTC
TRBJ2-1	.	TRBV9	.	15	CASSPRFAVPNEQFF	TGTGCCAGCAGCCCGCGTTTCGCCGTGCCCAATGAGCAGTTCTTC
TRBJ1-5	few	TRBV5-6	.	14	CASSAGSGDQPQHF	TGTGCCAGCAGCGCCGGTTCGGGGGATCAGCCCCAGCATTTT
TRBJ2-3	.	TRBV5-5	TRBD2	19	CASSLIGISSGGRTDTQYF	TGTGCCAGCAGCTTGATAGGAATATCTAGCGGGGGCCGCACAGATACGCAGTATTTT
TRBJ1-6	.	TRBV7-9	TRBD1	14	CASSSRGQNSPLHF	TGTGCCAGCAGCTCCAGGGGACAGAATTCACCCCTCCACTTT
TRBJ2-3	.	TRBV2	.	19	CASSVVGEMWTPSTDTQYF	TGTGCCAGCAGTGTGGTAGGTGAAATGTGGACTCCCAGCACAGATACGCAGTATTTT
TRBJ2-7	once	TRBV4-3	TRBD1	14	CASSASTGGYEQYF	TGCGCCAGCAGCGCCTCGACAGGGGGGTACGAGCAGTACTTC
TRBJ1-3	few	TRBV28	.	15	CASINFGGAENTIYF	TGTGCCAGCATTAACTTTGGGGGGGCTGAAAACACCATATATTTT
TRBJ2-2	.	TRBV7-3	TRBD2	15	CASRVAGTNTGELFF	TGTGCCAGCAGAGTAGCGGGGACGAACACCGGGGAGCTGTTTTTT
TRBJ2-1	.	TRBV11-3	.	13	CASRSGPGNEQFF	TGTGCCAGCAGGTCTGGACCGGGGAATGAGCAGTTCTTC
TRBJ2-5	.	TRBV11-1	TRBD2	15	CASSFGAGGLETQYF	TGTGCCAGCAGCTTCGGCGCGGGGGGCCTGGAGACCCAGTACTTC
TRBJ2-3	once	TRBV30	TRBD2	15	CAWSSGRGGQDTQYF	TGTGCCTGGAGTTCCGGGCGGGGGGGCCAGGATACGCAGTATTTT